The T cell receptor (beta chain) under discussion was sequenced for a study of T cells in Graves' hyperthyroidism and ophthalmopathy. A remark on this clonotype: A much larger clonotype is one base distant, so this may be a read error.

Amplification yielded TCR beta CDR3 regions, with RNA transcripts as the source. The study used the HTBI primer set for a first-round RT-PCR of the TCR CDR3. TCRdb fed the multiplex PCR reads into MiXCR, producing one record per CDR3 protein. This table has hundreds of thousands of distinct CDR3 sequences, approximately 16% appearing once. In germline, CDR1 is SGHTA, CDR2 FQGNSA. Trimming shortened V by 2 bases and J by 3 bases, and 14 bases separated the two germline ends. The CDR3 has 15 amino acids. The sequencing input was blood. V is TRBV7-2 and J is TRBJ2-7; no clear D gene. This clonotype was obtained from a woman aged 40 to 50 with Graves' ophthalmopathy. The CDR3 spells CASSLNELHLYEQYF. The CDR3 bases are TGTGCCAGCAGCTTAAACGAGCTCCATCTCTACGAGCAGTACTTC.